These 11 T cell receptor beta chains were all obtained from the same sample, sequenced in a study of T cells in Graves' hyperthyroidism and ophthalmopathy (dated by TCRdb to about 2019). Library preparation employed multiplex PCR. The reads were generated on an Illumina HiSeq 2000. Amplification of TCR beta CDR3 regions was carried out from RNA transcripts. A first-round RT-PCR of the TCR CDR3 used the HTBI primer set with the Qiagen OneStep RT-PCR kit. TCRdb itself trimmed the public reads at Q25 with fastp, ran MiXCR and retained productive beta chains. Each CDR3 protein gets just one entry, which takes the most common genes and DNA from the rows behind it. For this sample the table gives about 180,000 distinct CDR3 sequences, of which about 17% were detected only once. The ten biggest clones cover around 29% of the sample. The sample was blood. All receptors come from a woman in her fifties or sixties with Graves' hyperthyroidism.

This clonotype turned up a few times. This chain links TRBV5-1 with TRBJ1-6; 8 bases map to TRBD1. The ends lost 0 bases at V and 10 bases at J; junction bases unmatched: 6. The CDR3 has 15 amino acids. Germline CDR1 SGHRS, CDR2 YFSETQ. The CDR3 protein is CASSLGGQAPSPLHF. The CDR3 coding sequence is TGCGCCAGCAGCTTGGGGGGACAGGCCCCGTCACCCCTCCACTTT.

Many counts were recorded for this clonotype. The CDR3 bases are TGTGCCAGCAGTGAACCCGGACAGGGAAGAGGGGACGGGGAGCTGTTTTTT. It is translated as CASSEPGQGRGDGELFF. The chain employs TRBV25-1 and TRBJ2-2, with 8 bases aligning to TRBD1. The V gene end was trimmed by 2 bases and the J gene end by 7 bases; junction bases not matched to a gene: 12. Germline loops: CDR1 MGHDK, CDR2 SYGVNS. CDR3 length: 17 residues.

Of note for this clonotype: A much larger clone differs from this one at a single base, so this may be a read error. The chain links TRBV14 to TRBJ1-3; no clear D gene. The germline gives CDR1 SGHDN, CDR2 FVKESK. This CDR3 has 14 residues. The V end was cut by 5 bases, the J end by 2 bases, with 10 bases between. DNA for the CDR3: TGTGCCAGCAGCGGCGTCGGGGCTGGAAACACCATATATTTT. Protein sequence: CASSGVGAGNTIYF.

This clonotype was seen more than once but under ten times. The chain is built from TRBV19 and TRBJ1-5, with D maybe TRBD1 (6 bases). This CDR3 is built from 18 residues. V lost 4 bases and J lost 4, with 23 bases in between. CDR1 is LNHDA, CDR2 SQIVND, per germline (reference sequence). CDR3 region: CASSNGLPRQGSNQPQHF. CDR3 bases: TGTGCCAGTAGTAATGGCCTCCCCCGGCAGGGGTCTAATCAGCCCCAGCATTTT.

The chain has TRBV6-5 and TRBJ2-7, with D possibly matching TRBD1 (5 bases). The CDR3 spans 15 residues. Germline V lookup: CDR1 MNHEY, CDR2 SVGAGI. Deletions cut 0 bases from V and 2 bases from J, with 11 bases between. DNA for the CDR3: TGTGCCAGCAGTTACTCTCCGGCAGGGACCTACGAGCAGTACTTC. It is translated as CASSYSPAGTYEQYF.

This clonotype was observed at least ten times. This chain links TRBV15 with TRBJ2-5; possible D gene TRBD1, 5 bases. The ends were cut back, 0 bases at V and 5 bases at J, with 13 bases in the middle. Germline V gene data show CDR1 as LNHNV and CDR2 as YYDKDF (reference sequence). This CDR3 has 15 residues. The CDR3 sequence is CATSRERGTPETQYF. DNA for the CDR3: TGTGCCACCAGCAGAGAAAGGGGCACGCCGGAGACCCAGTACTTC.

The table lists this clonotype with many counts. The chain recombines TRBV5-1 with TRBJ1-1, with a tentative D call TRBD1 (6 bases). The CDR3 spans 14 residues. The V and J ends lost 4 bases and 7 bases respectively, with 17 bases between them. CDR1 and CDR2 from the germline V gene are SGHRS and YFSETQ. The CDR3 here is CASSRVGTTIEAFF. In DNA, the CDR3 is TGCGCCAGCAGCCGGGTAGGGACAACGATTGAAGCTTTCTTT. The full variable domain, with the rest looked up from reference TRBV5-1 and TRBJ1-1, is KAGVTQTPRYLIKTRGQQVTLSCSPISGHRSVSWYQQTPGQGLQFLFEYFSETQRNKGNFPGRFSGRQFSNSRSEMNVSTLELGDSALYLCASSRVGTTIEAFFGQGTRLTVV.

This clonotype was counted many times. CDR3 in amino acids: CASSFGTNTEAFF. The CDR3 nucleotides are TGCGCCAGCAGCTTTGGAACGAACACTGAAGCTTTCTTT. This chain joins TRBV5-1 and TRBJ1-1; D gene ambiguous. The V end was cut by 2 bases, the J end by 1 base, with 6 bases between. This CDR3 is 13 amino acids long. Germline V gene data show CDR1 as SGHRS and CDR2 as YFSETQ.

This clonotype was detected ten times or more. The genes are TRBV6-1 and TRBJ2-7; 9 nucleotides agree with TRBD2. The CDR3 is made up of 14 amino acids. Germline lookup yields CDR1 MNHNS and CDR2 SASEGT. The ends lost 5 bases at V and 1 base at J; junction bases unmatched: 3. CDR3 bases: TGTGCCAGCAGTTTCCTAGCGGGGTCCTACGAGCAGTACTTC. It specifies CASSFLAGSYEQYF.

This clonotype was counted at least ten times. The J gene is TRBJ1-1, the V gene TRBV3-1; D may be TRBD1 (5 bases). In germline, CDR1 is LGHDT, CDR2 YNNKEL (reference sequence). This CDR3 spans 15 amino acids. The V and J ends lost 0 bases and 3 bases respectively, with 11 bases between them. The CDR3 here is CASSQDPGMDTEAFF. The CDR3 bases are TGTGCCAGCAGCCAAGATCCAGGGATGGACACTGAAGCTTTCTTT.

The gene calls are TRBV11-2 and TRBJ2-6, with no clear D. The V end was cut by 8 bases, the J end by 2 bases, with 7 bases between. The germline V gene has CDR1 SGHAT and CDR2 FQNNGV. This CDR3 is built from 13 residues. This CDR3 is CASQFAGANVLTF. The CDR3 region has the DNA TGTGCCAGCCAATTCGCTGGGGCCAACGTCCTGACTTTC. The entire variable domain, with the rest obtained from reference TRBV11-2 and TRBJ2-6, is as follows: EAGVAQSPRYKIIEKRQSVAFWCNPISGHATLYWYQQILGQGPKLLIQFQNNGVVDDSQLPKDRFSAERLKGVDSTLKIQPAKLEDSAVYLCASQFAGANVLTFGAGSRLTVL.